This TCR beta chain was observed in a study of cytomegalovirus exposure and HLA in healthy donors. Overall study: Prior work identified around 110 million unique TCR beta sequences in about 179 million T cells. Study-wide results and limits: Later analysis placed DRB1 highest and HLA-C lowest in TCR association rates, which differed by HLA locus. The study had only CMV serostatus as immune exposure information.

Amplification used 60 Vbeta primers and 13 Jbeta primers. Per the original data handling: It was a later analysis that counted 79 million or so unique TCR beta chains, of which some 9.9 million were shared. Here immunoSEQ multiplex PCR was the method, and the copy in TCRdb shows in-frame clones only, minus some. V and J calls plus clone size are reproduced from that table; the DNA served to infer D and trimming. The sample lists over 95,000 clones, about three quarters occurring once. CDR1 and CDR2 (germline): LNHDA, SQIVND (reference sequence). After removal of 1 base from V and 1 base from J, the junction contained 1 base not matched to a gene. The CDR3 runs to 14 residues. This clone has a single count. Its target is not known.

The sample was PBMCs. The chain employs TRBV19 and TRBJ2-7, with 7 nucleotides matching TRBD2. The sequence was obtained from a female donor in good health and CMV-seronegative. CDR3 sequence (DNA): TGTGCCAGTAGTATAGTGGGGGGGTCCTACGAGCAGTACTTC. It translates to CASSIVGGSYEQYF.